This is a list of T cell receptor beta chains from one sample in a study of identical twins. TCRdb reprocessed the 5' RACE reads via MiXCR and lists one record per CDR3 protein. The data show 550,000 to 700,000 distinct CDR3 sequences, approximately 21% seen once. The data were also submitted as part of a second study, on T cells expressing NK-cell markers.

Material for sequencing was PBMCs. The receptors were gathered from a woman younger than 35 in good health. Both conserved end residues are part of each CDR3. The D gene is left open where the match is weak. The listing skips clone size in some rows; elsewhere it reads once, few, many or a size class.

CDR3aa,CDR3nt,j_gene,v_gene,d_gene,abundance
CSVGSQWVLNEQFF,TGCAGCGTTGGGTCCCAGTGGGTCTTGAATGAGCAGTTCTTC,TRBJ2-1,TRBV29-1,.,.
CASSFPGQGTNEAFF,TGTGCCAGCAGCTTTCCGGGACAGGGGACGAATGAAGCTTTCTTT,TRBJ1-1,TRBV6-2/TRBV6-3,TRBD1,few
CASSQELAGGPKNIQYF,TGTGCCAGCAGCCAAGAACTAGCGGGAGGGCCCAAAAACATTCAGTACTTC,TRBJ2-4,TRBV3-1,TRBD2,few
CASREKNTGELFF,TGTGCCAGCAGGGAAAAAAACACCGGGGAGCTGTTTTTT,TRBJ2-2,TRBV25-1,.,.
CASSSLAGAGETQYF,TGTGCCAGCAGTTCCTTAGCGGGGGCTGGGGAGACCCAGTACTTC,TRBJ2-5,TRBV5-6,TRBD2,.
CASSLAIADTQYF,TGCGCCAGCAGCTTGGCCATCGCAGATACGCAGTATTTT,TRBJ2-3,TRBV5-1,.,.
CASSFGTVNYEQYF,TGTGCCAGCAGTTTCGGGACAGTTAATTACGAGCAGTACTTC,TRBJ2-7,TRBV12-3/TRBV12-4,TRBD1,.
CASSESAGGPFF,TGTGCCAGCAGTGAATCAGCGGGAGGGCCGTTCTTC,TRBJ2-1,TRBV2,TRBD2,few
CASSLLAGTGELFF,TGTGCCAGCAGCCTTCTAGCGGGGACCGGGGAGCTGTTTTTT,TRBJ2-2,TRBV3-1,TRBD2,.
CSASGGARNTQYF,TGCAGTGCTAGCGGGGGGGCCCGGAATACGCAGTATTTT,TRBJ2-3,TRBV20-1,TRBD2,.
CASSPRRGWGADNEQFF,TGTGCCAGCAGTCCACGACGGGGTTGGGGTGCTGACAATGAGCAGTTCTTC,TRBJ2-1,TRBV12-3/TRBV12-4,.,.
CASSPDRGRETQYF,TGTGCCAGCAGCCCAGACAGGGGAAGGGAGACCCAGTACTTC,TRBJ2-5,TRBV5-6,TRBD1,.
CASSFSAGPIEQYF,TGTGCCAGCAGCTTTTCGGCGGGTCCCATCGAGCAGTACTTC,TRBJ2-7,TRBV7-2,.,.
CASSLEVLYEQYF,TGTGCCAGCAGCTTAGAGGTCCTCTACGAGCAGTACTTC,TRBJ2-7,TRBV7-2,.,.
CASSFVTSGPGELFF,TGTGCCAGCAGTTTTGTGACTAGCGGCCCCGGGGAGCTGTTTTTT,TRBJ2-2,TRBV12-3/TRBV12-4,TRBD2,few
CASSPLGDLREQYF,TGTGCCAGCAGCCCCCTGGGGGATCTCAGGGAGCAGTACTTC,TRBJ2-7,TRBV3-1,.,many
CASSYRGAGNTIYF,TGTGCCAGCAGTTACAGGGGAGCTGGAAACACCATATATTTT,TRBJ1-3,TRBV6-5,.,.
CASSLSSSGGTEAFF,TGCGCCAGCAGCTTGTCCTCTTCAGGGGGCACTGAAGCTTTCTTT,TRBJ1-1,TRBV5-1,TRBD1,many
CSVVGASGSYEQFF,TGCAGCGTTGTGGGGGCTAGCGGGAGCTATGAGCAGTTCTTC,TRBJ2-1,TRBV29-1,TRBD2,few
CSASFRQNYGYTF,TGCAGTGCTAGTTTTCGACAGAACTATGGCTACACCTTC,TRBJ1-2,TRBV20-1,.,.
CCARVTSARVTDTQYF,TGCTGTGCTAGAGTCACTAGCGCAAGAGTCACAGATACGCAGTATTTT,TRBJ2-3,TRBV20-1,TRBD2,.
CASSLVVQNTGELFF,TGCGCCAGCAGCTTGGTGGTCCAAAACACCGGGGAGCTGTTTTTT,TRBJ2-2,TRBV5-1,.,few
CASQRGNEQFF,TGTGCCAGCCAAAGGGGGAATGAGCAGTTCTTC,TRBJ2-1,TRBV7-8,.,few
CARSRGGNYGYTF,TGTGCCAGGAGCCGTGGGGGGAACTATGGCTACACCTTC,TRBJ1-2,TRBV5-8,.,once
CASSKGLLNEQFF,TGTGCCAGCAGTAAGGGACTCCTTAATGAGCAGTTCTTC,TRBJ2-1,TRBV2,.,.
CASKGGVNEKLFF,TGTGCCAGCAAAGGGGGAGTAAATGAAAAACTGTTTTTT,TRBJ1-4,TRBV9,.,.
CASSPGTSGTLQETQYF,TGCGCCAGCAGCCCCGGGACTAGCGGGACCCTCCAAGAGACCCAGTACTTC,TRBJ2-5,TRBV5-1,TRBD2,.
CASIDDSYGYTF,TGTGCCAGCATTGACGATTCCTATGGCTACACCTTC,TRBJ1-2,TRBV6-5,.,.
CASSQVVAGGLLDTGELFF,TGTGCCAGCAGCCAAGTGGTGGCGGGGGGGCTTCTGGACACCGGGGAGCTGTTTTTT,TRBJ2-2,TRBV3-1,TRBD2,.
CASSLATGDNEQFF,TGCGCCAGCAGCTTGGCCACAGGGGACAATGAGCAGTTCTTC,TRBJ2-1,TRBV5-1,TRBD1,few
CASSPAGYSIYNEQFF,TGTGCCAGCAGCCCGGCCGGGTACAGCATCTACAATGAGCAGTTCTTC,TRBJ2-1,TRBV7-9,.,few
CSARIDYNEQFF,TGCAGTGCTAGAATCGACTACAATGAGCAGTTCTTC,TRBJ2-1,TRBV20-1,.,few
CASSGLGDTQYF,TGTGCCAGCAGTGGCCTAGGGGATACGCAGTATTTT,TRBJ2-3,TRBV6-1,.,.
CASTTDRTYGYTF,TGTGCCAGCACCACGGACAGGACCTATGGCTACACCTTC,TRBJ1-2,TRBV12-3/TRBV12-4,TRBD1,.
CASSLLTLSNNEQFF,TGTGCCAGCAGCTTATTGACCTTAAGCAACAATGAGCAGTTCTTC,TRBJ2-1,TRBV11-2,.,.
CASSLVYGSYGYTF,TGTGCCAGCAGTTTGGTGTATGGGAGCTATGGCTACACCTTC,TRBJ1-2,TRBV12-3/TRBV12-4,.,few
CSADRGFSWYNEQFF,TGCAGCGCGGACAGGGGTTTCTCTTGGTACAATGAGCAGTTCTTC,TRBJ2-1,TRBV20-1,TRBD1,few
CASSQDKGLGEQYF,TGCGCCAGCAGCCAAGATAAGGGGCTGGGCGAGCAGTACTTC,TRBJ2-7,TRBV4-3,.,few
CSASQQGNEQYF,TGCAGTGCTTCACAACAGGGCAACGAGCAGTACTTC,TRBJ2-7,TRBV20-1,.,few
CASSTGLPHNEQFF,TGTGCCAGCAGTACGGGATTACCCCACAATGAGCAGTTCTTC,TRBJ2-1,TRBV12-3/TRBV12-4,.,.
CASSGTTWTEAFF,TGTGCCAGCAGTGGAACCACTTGGACTGAAGCTTTCTTT,TRBJ1-1,TRBV2,.,.
CASQETGELFF,TGTGCCAGCCAGGAAACCGGGGAGCTGTTTTTT,TRBJ2-2,TRBV4-2,.,few
CASGDEQYF,TGTGCCAGCGGGGACGAGCAGTACTTC,TRBJ2-7,TRBV6-2/TRBV6-3,.,.
CASSRPGLAGGSSYNEQFF,TGTGCCAGCAGTCGTCCGGGACTAGCGGGGGGGAGCTCCTACAATGAGCAGTTCTTC,TRBJ2-1,TRBV3-1,TRBD2,few
CASSQDRASSYNEQFF,TGCGCCAGCAGCCAAGATAGGGCGAGCTCCTACAATGAGCAGTTCTTC,TRBJ2-1,TRBV4-3,.,.
CASSESGVQPQHF,TGCGCCAGCAGTGAGTCCGGGGTTCAGCCCCAGCATTTT,TRBJ1-5,TRBV10-2,.,.
CSVERAGAYEQYF,TGCAGCGTTGAAAGGGCTGGCGCCTACGAGCAGTACTTC,TRBJ2-7,TRBV29-1,.,few
CSARDPWDRGRLVNTEAFF,TGCAGTGCTAGAGATCCCTGGGACAGGGGGCGATTGGTGAACACTGAAGCTTTCTTT,TRBJ1-1,TRBV20-1,TRBD1,few
CASSFASGRVYEQYF,TGTGCCAGTAGCTTCGCTAGCGGGAGAGTCTACGAGCAGTACTTC,TRBJ2-7,TRBV19,TRBD2,few
CASSSGTAYSPLHF,TGTGCCAGCAGTTCCGGGACAGCCTATTCACCCCTCCACTTT,TRBJ1-6,TRBV12-3/TRBV12-4,TRBD1,few
CATSDFLGLAGATYEQYF,TGTGCCACCAGTGATTTCCTTGGACTAGCGGGGGCTACCTACGAGCAGTACTTC,TRBJ2-7,TRBV24-1,TRBD2,.
CASSRGSPPYEQYF,TGTGCCAGCAGTCGAGGCTCCCCCCCCTACGAGCAGTACTTC,TRBJ2-7,TRBV7-2,.,.
CSARFGQGRSYEQYF,TGCAGTGCTAGGTTTGGACAGGGTCGCTCCTACGAGCAGTACTTC,TRBJ2-7,TRBV20-1,TRBD1,.
CASSRGLAGADEQFF,TGTGCCAGCAGCCGCGGACTAGCGGGAGCTGATGAGCAGTTCTTC,TRBJ2-1,TRBV5-4,TRBD2,many
CASREAGKNSPLHF,TGTGCCAGCAGGGAGGCTGGGAAGAATTCACCCCTCCACTTT,TRBJ1-6,TRBV6-1,.,.
CASSYGGHSPLHF,TGTGCCAGCAGTTACGGGGGGCACTCACCCCTCCACTTT,TRBJ1-6,TRBV6-5,.,many
CAISESATSGGRDTQYF,TGTGCCATCAGTGAGTCTGCCACTAGCGGGGGGCGTGATACGCAGTATTTT,TRBJ2-3,TRBV10-3,TRBD2,once
CASSETGTVMNTEAFF,TGTGCCAGCAGTGAGACCGGGACAGTCATGAACACTGAAGCTTTCTTT,TRBJ1-1,TRBV6-1,TRBD1,few
CASSPTSGEAEQYF,TGTGCCAGCAGCCCCACTAGCGGAGAGGCGGAGCAGTACTTC,TRBJ2-7,TRBV9,TRBD2,.
CASSQRAGYAGELFF,TGTGCCAGCAGCCAACGGGCAGGATACGCCGGGGAGCTGTTTTTT,TRBJ2-2,TRBV3-1,.,.